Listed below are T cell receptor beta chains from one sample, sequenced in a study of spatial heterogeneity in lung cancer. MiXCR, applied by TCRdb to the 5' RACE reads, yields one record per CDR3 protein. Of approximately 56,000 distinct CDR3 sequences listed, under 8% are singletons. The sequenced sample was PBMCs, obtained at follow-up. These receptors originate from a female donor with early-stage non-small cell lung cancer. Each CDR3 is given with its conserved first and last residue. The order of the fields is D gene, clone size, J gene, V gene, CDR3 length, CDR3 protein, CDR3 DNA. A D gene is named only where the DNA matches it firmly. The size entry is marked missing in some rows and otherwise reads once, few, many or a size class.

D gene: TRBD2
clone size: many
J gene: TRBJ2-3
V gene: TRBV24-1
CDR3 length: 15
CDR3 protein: CAASGTSGTTDTQYF
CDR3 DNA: TGTGCCGCATCCGGGACTAGCGGCACCACAGATACGCAGTATTTT

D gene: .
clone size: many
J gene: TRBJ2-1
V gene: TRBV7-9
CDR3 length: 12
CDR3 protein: CASSLGVAEQFF
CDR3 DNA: TGTGCCAGCAGCTTAGGCGTCGCTGAGCAGTTCTTC

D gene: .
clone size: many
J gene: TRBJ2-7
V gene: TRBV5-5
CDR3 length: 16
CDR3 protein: CASSPREPRQVYEQYF
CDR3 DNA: TGTGCCAGCAGTCCCAGAGAACCGAGACAAGTCTACGAGCAGTACTTC

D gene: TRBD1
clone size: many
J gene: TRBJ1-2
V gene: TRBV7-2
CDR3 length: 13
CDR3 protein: CASSAGQSYGYTF
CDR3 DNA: TGTGCCAGCAGCGCGGGACAGTCCTATGGCTACACCTTC

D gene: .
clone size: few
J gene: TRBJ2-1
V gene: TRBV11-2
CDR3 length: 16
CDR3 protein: CASSLVGQSSYNEQFF
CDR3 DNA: TGTGCCAGCAGCTTAGTCGGTCAGAGCTCCTACAATGAGCAGTTCTTC

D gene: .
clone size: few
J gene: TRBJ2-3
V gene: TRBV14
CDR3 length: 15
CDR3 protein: CASSRGGTSTDTQYF
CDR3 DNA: TGTGCCAGCAGCCGTGGTGGGACTAGCACAGATACGCAGTATTTT

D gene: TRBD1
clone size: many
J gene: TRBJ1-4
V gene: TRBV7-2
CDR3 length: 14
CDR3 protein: CASSSQGTNEKLFF
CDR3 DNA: TGTGCCAGCAGCTCACAGGGGACTAATGAAAAACTGTTTTTT

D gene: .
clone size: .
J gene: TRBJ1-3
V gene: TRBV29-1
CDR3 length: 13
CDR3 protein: CSVAAEGGNTIYF
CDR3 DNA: TGCAGCGTTGCAGCCGAGGGTGGAAACACCATATATTTT

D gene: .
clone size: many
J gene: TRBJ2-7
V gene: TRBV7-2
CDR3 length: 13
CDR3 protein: CASSLGASYEQYF
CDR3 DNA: TGTGCCAGCAGCTTAGGAGCTAGCTACGAGCAGTACTTC

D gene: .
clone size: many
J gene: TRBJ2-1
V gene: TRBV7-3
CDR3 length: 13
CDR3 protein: CASSLGREHEQFF
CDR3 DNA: TGTGCCAGCAGCTTAGGGCGGGAACATGAGCAGTTCTTC

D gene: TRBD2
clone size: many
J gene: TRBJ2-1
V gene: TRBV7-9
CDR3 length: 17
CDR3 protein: CASSFPTGGGPKDEQFF
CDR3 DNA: TGTGCCAGCAGCTTTCCCACCGGGGGGGGCCCCAAGGATGAGCAGTTCTTC

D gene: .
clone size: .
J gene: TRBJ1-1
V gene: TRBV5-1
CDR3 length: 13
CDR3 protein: CASSFEIQGEAFF
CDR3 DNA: TGCGCCAGCAGCTTTGAAATCCAGGGGGAAGCTTTCTTT

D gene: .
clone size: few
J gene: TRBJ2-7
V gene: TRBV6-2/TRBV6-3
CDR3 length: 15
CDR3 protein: CASSYTAGISYEQYF
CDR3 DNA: TGTGCCAGCAGTTACACCGCAGGGATTTCCTACGAGCAGTACTTC

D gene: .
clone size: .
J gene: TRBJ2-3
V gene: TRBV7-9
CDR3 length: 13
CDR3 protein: CASSLELTGTQYF
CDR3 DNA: TGTGCCAGCAGCTTAGAATTGACCGGTACGCAGTATTTT

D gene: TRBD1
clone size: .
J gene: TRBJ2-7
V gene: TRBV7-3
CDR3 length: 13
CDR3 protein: CASSWDRGYEQYF
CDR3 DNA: TGTGCCAGCAGCTGGGACAGGGGTTACGAGCAGTACTTC

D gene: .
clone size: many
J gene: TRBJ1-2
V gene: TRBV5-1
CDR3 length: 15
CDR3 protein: CASSSAVGANGGYTF
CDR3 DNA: TGCGCCAGCAGCTCTGCTGTGGGGGCAAATGGCGGCTACACCTTC

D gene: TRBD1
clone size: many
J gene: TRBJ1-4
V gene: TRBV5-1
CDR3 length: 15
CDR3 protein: CASMTGTGGSEKLFF
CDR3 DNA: TGCGCCAGCATGACCGGGACAGGGGGCAGCGAAAAACTGTTTTTT

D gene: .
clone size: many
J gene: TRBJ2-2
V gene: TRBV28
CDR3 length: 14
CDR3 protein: CASSVASGTGELFF
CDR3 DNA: TGTGCCAGCAGTGTAGCGTCGGGAACCGGGGAGCTGTTTTTT

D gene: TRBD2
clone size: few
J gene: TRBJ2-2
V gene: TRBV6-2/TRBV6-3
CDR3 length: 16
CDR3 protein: CASRPGLAKWTGELFF
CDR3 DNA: TGTGCCAGCAGGCCGGGACTAGCGAAATGGACCGGGGAGCTGTTTTTT

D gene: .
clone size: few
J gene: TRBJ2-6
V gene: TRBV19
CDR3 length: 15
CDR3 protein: CASLTGQYTNGVLTF
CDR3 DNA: TGTGCCAGTCTGACGGGACAATATACCAACGGAGTCCTGACTTTC

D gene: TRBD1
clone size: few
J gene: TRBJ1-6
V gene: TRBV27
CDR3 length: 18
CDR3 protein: CASSLRDRGVTYNSPLHF
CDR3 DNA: TGTGCCAGCAGTCTCCGGGACAGGGGGGTAACCTATAATTCACCCCTCCACTTT

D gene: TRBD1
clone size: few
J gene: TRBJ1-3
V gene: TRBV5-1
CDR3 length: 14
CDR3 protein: CASRPGQGPMTIYF
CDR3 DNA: TGCGCCAGCAGACCGGGACAGGGCCCCATGACCATATATTTT

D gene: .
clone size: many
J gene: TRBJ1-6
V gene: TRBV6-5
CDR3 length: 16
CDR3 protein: CASTHRLTGSASPLHF
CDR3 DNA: TGTGCCAGCACCCATCGGTTAACAGGGTCGGCTTCACCCCTCCACTTT

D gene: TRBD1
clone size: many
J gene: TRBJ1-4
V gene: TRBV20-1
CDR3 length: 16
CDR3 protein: CSARGPGTERGEKLFF
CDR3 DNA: TGCAGTGCTAGAGGTCCCGGGACAGAACGCGGTGAAAAACTGTTTTTT

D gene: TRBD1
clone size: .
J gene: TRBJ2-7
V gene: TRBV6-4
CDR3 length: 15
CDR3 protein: CASSPTDRGGYEQYF
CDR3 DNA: TGTGCCAGCAGCCCCACGGACAGGGGGGGATACGAGCAGTACTTC

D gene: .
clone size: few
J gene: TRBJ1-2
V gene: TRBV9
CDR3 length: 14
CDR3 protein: CASSVVGTLDGYTF
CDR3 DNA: TGTGCCAGCAGCGTAGTAGGGACACTTGATGGCTACACCTTC

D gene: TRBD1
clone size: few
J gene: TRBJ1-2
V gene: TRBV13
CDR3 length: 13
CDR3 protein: CASSSGTAYGYTF
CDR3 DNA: TGTGCCAGCAGCTCTGGGACAGCTTATGGCTACACCTTC

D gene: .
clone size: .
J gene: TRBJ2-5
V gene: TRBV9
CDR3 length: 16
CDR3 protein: CASSVGPGDTQETQYF
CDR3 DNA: TGTGCCAGCAGCGTAGGCCCGGGGGATACCCAGGAGACCCAGTACTTC

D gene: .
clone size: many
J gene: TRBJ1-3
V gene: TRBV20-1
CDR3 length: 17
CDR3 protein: CSASSGLIRAEGNTIYF
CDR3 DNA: TGCAGTGCTAGTAGTGGGCTGATAAGGGCAGAGGGAAACACCATATATTTT

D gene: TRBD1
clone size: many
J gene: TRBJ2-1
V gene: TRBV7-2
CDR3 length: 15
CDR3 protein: CASSLAHGQANEQFF
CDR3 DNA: TGTGCCAGCAGCTTAGCCCATGGACAGGCTAATGAGCAGTTCTTC

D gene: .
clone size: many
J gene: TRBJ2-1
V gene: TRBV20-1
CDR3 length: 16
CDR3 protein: CSARDQETLSYNEQFF
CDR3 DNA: TGCAGTGCTAGAGATCAGGAGACCCTCTCCTACAATGAGCAGTTCTTC

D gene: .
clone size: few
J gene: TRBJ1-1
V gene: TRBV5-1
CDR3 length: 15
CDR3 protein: CASSLDRRENTEAFF
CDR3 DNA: TGCGCCAGCAGCTTGGATCGACGGGAGAACACTGAAGCTTTCTTT

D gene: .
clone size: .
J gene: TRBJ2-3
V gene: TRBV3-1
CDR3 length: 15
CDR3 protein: CASSQVRLGTDTQYF
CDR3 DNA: TGTGCCAGCAGCCAAGTAAGACTTGGCACAGATACGCAGTATTTT

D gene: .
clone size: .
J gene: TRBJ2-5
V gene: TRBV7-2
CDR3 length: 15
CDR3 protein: CASSLFGGIQETQYF
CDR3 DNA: TGTGCCAGCAGCTTATTTGGCGGGATACAAGAGACCCAGTACTTC

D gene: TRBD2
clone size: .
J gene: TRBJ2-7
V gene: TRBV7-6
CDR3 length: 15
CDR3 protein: CASSLAAGVPYEQYF
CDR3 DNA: TGTGCCAGCAGCTTAGCGGCGGGAGTTCCTTACGAGCAGTACTTC

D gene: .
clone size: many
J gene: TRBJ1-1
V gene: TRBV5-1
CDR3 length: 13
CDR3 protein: CASSLEGNTEAFF
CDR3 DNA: TGCGCCAGCAGCTTGGAGGGGAACACTGAAGCTTTCTTT

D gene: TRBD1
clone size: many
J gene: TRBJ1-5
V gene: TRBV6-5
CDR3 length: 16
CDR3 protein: CASSRTGVLSDQPQHF
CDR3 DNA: TGTGCCAGCAGTCGGACAGGGGTCTTGTCCGATCAGCCCCAGCATTTT

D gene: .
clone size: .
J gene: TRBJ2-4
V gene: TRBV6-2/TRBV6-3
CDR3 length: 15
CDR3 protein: CASRKAGLAKNIQYF
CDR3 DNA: TGTGCCAGCAGAAAGGCGGGGTTGGCCAAAAACATTCAGTACTTC